One sample yielded the 17 T cell receptor beta chains listed below, sequenced in a study of cytomegalovirus exposure and HLA in healthy donors. PCR amplification relied on 60 Vbeta primers (plus 13 Jbeta primers). The assay was immunoSEQ multiplex PCR, and TCRdb's table has in-frame clones only and misses some. Of approximately 170,000 clones in the sample, around 78% were seen once. Material for sequencing was PBMCs. These receptor sequences come from a female donor in good health and CMV-seronegative.

This clone was recorded only once. The CDR3 nucleotides read TGTGCCAGTACCTCTCAGGGGCAAACTGAAGCTTTCTTT. This gives the protein CASTSQGQTEAFF. The genes are TRBV19 and TRBJ1-1, with a tentative D call TRBD1 (6 bases). The CDR3 runs 13 residues. Germline assignment: CDR1 LNHDA and CDR2 SQIVND (reference sequence). Trimming shortened V by 7 bases and J by 5 bases, and 14 bases separated the two germline ends.

The genes are TRBV9 and TRBJ1-4, with a weak D call TRBD1 (5 bases). There are 16 residues in the CDR3. Germline V lookup: CDR1 SGDLS, CDR2 YYNGEE. Trimming left V 1 base short and J 8 bases short, with 18 bases between. The CDR3 sequence: CASSVSPKARGEKLFF. The DNA for the CDR3 is TGTGCCAGCAGCGTATCCCCCAAGGCCCGGGGGGAAAAACTGTTTTTT.

The V call is TRBV5-1, the J call TRBJ2-6; D is unclear. Trimming took 2 bases from V and 4 from J, leaving 7 bases between them. The CDR3 spans 14 residues. Germline V lookup: CDR1 SGHRS, CDR2 YFSETQ. This chain's CDR3 is CASSFNRGANVLTF. CDR3 nucleotides: TGCGCCAGCAGCTTCAATCGGGGGGCCAACGTCCTGACTTTC.

As to this clone: The junction departs from the called germline gene at one end, perhaps through a read error. This sequence joins TRBV9 and TRBJ2-6; D might be TRBD2 (7 bases). Germline V gene lookup returns CDR1 SGDLS and CDR2 YYNGEE. The CDR3 is 17 amino acids. This CDR3 is CASSVGREDLGANGLTF. Written as DNA, the CDR3 is TGTGCCAGCAGCGTAGGCCGGGAGGATTTGGGGGCCAACGGCCTGACTTTC.

The V gene is TRBV27, the J gene TRBJ1-5, with 8 bases fitting TRBD1. The V and J ends lost 6 bases and 0 bases, in that order; junction bases with no gene match: 7. CDR1 and CDR2 from the germline V gene are MNHEY and SMNVEV (reference sequence). The CDR3 length is 16 residues. CDR3 sequence (DNA): TGTGCCAGCAGGGGACAGGCCCTTTATAGCAATCAGCCCCAGCATTTT. This translates into CASRGQALYSNQPQHF.

The DNA of the CDR3 is TGTGCCAGTGGACAGGGAAATTCACCCCTCCACTTT. Translated, it gives CASGQGNSPLHF. The rearrangement uses TRBV19 and TRBJ1-6, with 8 bases identical to TRBD1. J was trimmed by 7 bases and V by 8 bases; bases with no gene match: 1. Germline V CDR1 and CDR2: LNHDA, SQIVND (reference sequence). This CDR3 is 12 amino acids long.

The rearrangement links TRBV5-1 to TRBJ2-1; 13 bases are shared with TRBD2. The CDR3 spans 16 residues. V trimming: 0 bases; J trimming: 7 bases; junction bases outside the gene matches: 4. Germline CDR1 and CDR2: SGHRS and YFSETQ. CDR3 protein: CASSLGTSGGKNEQFF. CDR3 coding DNA: TGCGCCAGCAGCTTGGGGACTAGCGGGGGTAAGAATGAGCAGTTCTTC.

The chain recombines TRBV28 with TRBJ2-7; 10 bases agree with TRBD1. Germline assignment: CDR1 MDHEN and CDR2 SYDVKM. After removal of 4 bases from V and 4 bases from J, the junction contained 4 bases not matched to a gene. The CDR3 is 14 residues long. The CDR3 region has the DNA TGTGCCAGCAGTTGGGACAGGGGCGAGTACGAGCAGTACTTC. It codes for CASSWDRGEYEQYF.

In this sample, this clone turned up once. J is TRBJ2-3 and V is TRBV19, with a possible D match to TRBD2 (6 bases). Germline loops: CDR1 LNHDA, CDR2 SQIVND (reference sequence). V was pared by 7 bases and J by 5 bases, with 19 bases between. The CDR3 has 15 amino acids. CDR3 coding DNA: TGTGCCAGTAATGCCGCATCGGCGGGACGAGATACGCAGTATTTT. The encoded protein is CASNAASAGRDTQYF.

CDR3 sequence (DNA): TGTGCCAGCAGCAAGAGAGGAGAAACAGATACGCAGTATTTT. Translating it yields CASSKRGETDTQYF. The V and J genes are TRBV21-1 and TRBJ2-3; TRBD2, as called in the table, went unchecked against the DNA. TRBV21-1 constitutes a pseudogene. This CDR3 is built from 14 residues.

The V gene is TRBV13, the J gene TRBJ2-7; D uncertain. The CDR3 is 13 residues long. Germline CDR1 PRHDT, CDR2 FYEKMQ (reference sequence). V gave up 1 base and J gave up 4 bases, with 8 bases separating them. The CDR3 DNA reads as TGTGCCAGCAGCTTAGAACCCGGTTACGAGCAGTACTTC. It codes for CASSLEPGYEQYF.

This clone was counted only a few times. The chain carries TRBV28 and TRBJ1-2, with 11 bases identical to TRBD1. Germline values: CDR1 MDHEN, CDR2 SYDVKM. This CDR3 contains 15 residues. V trimming: 4 bases; J trimming: 9 bases; junction bases outside the gene matches: 10. CDR3 loop: CASSSGRRTGGRYTF. CDR3 DNA sequence: TGTGCCAGCAGTTCGGGCCGGCGGACAGGGGGCCGCTACACCTTC.

V is TRBV29-1 and J is TRBJ2-3; 8 positions match TRBD2. Germline CDR1 SQVTM, CDR2 ANQGSEA. CDR3 length: 13 amino acids. The CDR3 bases are TGCAGTCTAGGCGCGGTAGCGGGACTCTCGCAGTATTTT. Translation: CSLGAVAGLSQYF.

This chain uses TRBV6-6 with TRBJ1-5, with TRBD1 matching over 12 bases. The germline V gene encodes CDR1 MNHNY and CDR2 SVGAGI (reference sequence). J was trimmed by 2 bases and V by 8 bases; bases with no gene match: 4. This CDR3 spans 15 amino acids. The CDR3 is CASQGTGGRNQPQHF. Here the CDR3 DNA reads TGTGCCAGCCAAGGGACAGGGGGCCGCAATCAGCCCCAGCATTTT.

The sample holds one count of this clone. The CDR3 spells CAWSVNSYEQYF. CDR3 bases: TGTGCCTGGAGTGTAAACAGCTACGAGCAGTACTTC. The chain employs TRBV30 and TRBJ2-7; D is undetermined. V lost 0 bases to trimming and J lost 3 bases, with 6 bases between them. The CDR3 sequence is 12 residues long. Looked up from germline, CDR1 is GTSNPN and CDR2 is SVGIG (reference sequence).

This clone was seen more than once but under ten times. The chain combines TRBV12-5 with TRBJ1-2, with 11 bases aligning to TRBD1. V dropped 6 bases and J dropped 7; count of bases not matched to a gene: 4. The CDR3 has 13 residues. Germline lookup yields CDR1 LGHNT and CDR2 FRNRAP. CDR3: CASGMGQGGGYTF. The DNA for the CDR3 is TGTGCTAGTGGAATGGGACAGGGGGGTGGCTACACCTTC.

The sample holds a few counts of this clone. The chain employs TRBV7-8 and TRBJ2-7; 14 bases agree with TRBD2. CDR1 is SGHVS, CDR2 FQNEAQ, per germline. V gave up 1 base and J gave up 4 bases; unmatched junction bases: 12. The CDR3 covers 19 residues. The CDR3 loop reads CASSLGLAGGQGFGYEQYF. The CDR3 coding sequence is TGTGCCAGCAGCTTAGGACTAGCGGGAGGGCAGGGGTTTGGGTACGAGCAGTACTTC.